This TCR beta chain was captured by sequencing in a study of T cells after yellow fever vaccination. Study background: SMART-Seq v4 Ultra Low Input prepared libraries from low-cell fractions.

General observations from the study: Peaking on day 5 versus 15, the secondary response was faster but weaker.

This clonotype showed up many times. What it recognizes is unknown. TCRdb called the 5' RACE reads again in MiXCR, with one record for every CDR3 protein. The sample carries hundreds of thousands of distinct CDR3 sequences, 9% to 15% recorded once. Trimming cost V 5 bases and J 2 bases, with 13 bases left between them. This CDR3 contains 15 residues. This chain joins TRBV12-3 or TRBV12-4 and TRBJ2-1; possible D gene TRBD1, 5 bases. This specimen consisted of PBMCs, obtained on the day of the yellow fever booster vaccination. The TCR sequence derives from a man aged 25-45 years who received the YFV17D yellow fever vaccine. This chain's CDR3 is CASSPQGSPYNEQFF. The CDR3 coding sequence is TGTGCCAGCAGTCCCCAGGGCAGTCCCTACAATGAGCAGTTCTTC.